The following is a TCR beta chain sequence with its context. This entry comes from a study of cytomegalovirus exposure and HLA in healthy donors. Study background: One earlier analysis, a look at roughly 180 million T cells, found some 100 million unique TCR beta sequences.

The CDR3 covers 16 residues. The V and J ends lost 2 bases and 4 bases respectively, with 14 bases between them. In germline, CDR1 is KGHSH, CDR2 LQKENI. The PCR used 60 Vbeta and 13 Jbeta primers. TCRdb keeps only in-frame clones here, not all; method: immunoSEQ multiplex PCR. The profile covers about 170,000 clones, with over 60% appearing a single time and about 0.93% taken by the ten largest. Sequences were obtained from PBMCs. The clonotype comes from a woman between 50 and 59 years old in good health and CMV-seropositive. V gene TRBV18 combines with J gene TRBJ2-2, with D possibly being TRBD1 (6 bases). The CDR3 bases are TGTGCCAGCTCACCAGCGGCAGGGGCAGTCACCGGGGAGCTGTTTTTT. It translates to CASSPAAGAVTGELFF.